This T cell receptor (beta chain) was documented in a study of blood T cell repertoires in COVID-19. Some clones are missing from TCRdb's copy, which holds only in-frame ones; the method was immunoSEQ multiplex PCR. The sample lists some 240,000 clones; about four fifths were seen once. CDR1 is MDHEN, CDR2 SYDVKM, per germline. The CDR3 contains 16 residues. V was clipped by 5 bases and J by 2 bases, with 19 bases between them. Sequenced: PBMCs or T cells enriched from blood (not recorded which). The V call is TRBV28, the J call TRBJ2-7; D perhaps matches TRBD1 (6 bases). This sequence originates from a man aged 50-60 years who had recovered from COVID-19. The CDR3 reads CASSPRTVPATYEQYF. The CDR3, as DNA: TGTGCCAGCAGTCCCCGGACAGTCCCGGCAACCTACGAGCAGTACTTC.